A selection of T cell receptor beta chains follows, all from one sample in a study of blood T cell repertoires in COVID-19. Libraries were prepared by immunoSEQ multiplex PCR; TCRdb keeps only in-frame clonotypes and omits some of them. Here the sample spans under 150,000 clones, more than 75% being singletons. Input material: peripheral blood. All receptors come from a man aged 60 to 69 with COVID-19, enrolled during active disease. CDR3s include the opening cysteine and the closing phenylalanine or tryptophan. Each record gives: D gene, clone size, V gene, J gene, CDR3 protein, CDR3 DNA. The D gene is left open where the match is weak. Size is stated for part of the rows, as once, few or many counts, or as a class when the clone is expanded.

TRBD2	once	TRBV19	TRBJ2-3	CASMKPSGRGLGTQYF	TGTGCCAGTATGAAGCCTAGCGGGAGAGGATTGGGTACGCAGTATTTT
-	-	TRBV9	TRBJ2-2	CASSGSGSGTGELFF	TGTGCCAGCAGCGGGTCAGGGTCCGGGACCGGGGAGCTGTTTTTT
TRBD1	-	TRBV24-1	TRBJ2-7	CATSDGDRAGYEQYF	TGTGCCACCAGTGATGGGGACAGGGCAGGCTACGAGCAGTACTTC
-	-	TRBV7-2	TRBJ1-1	CASSSTGYTEAFF	TGTGCCAGCAGCTCCACAGGGTACACTGAAGCTTTCTTT
-	-	TRBV11-3	TRBJ2-7	CASSLEGARTYEQYF	TGTGCCAGCAGCTTAGAGGGGGCCAGGACCTACGAGCAGTACTTC
TRBD1	-	TRBV30	TRBJ1-3	CAWIRQGSGQSSGNTIYF	TGTGCCTGGATCAGACAGGGGTCGGGGCAAAGCTCTGGAAACACCATATATTTT
-	few	TRBV28	TRBJ2-1	CASRSTGFPYNEQFF	TGTGCCAGCAGATCTACAGGGTTTCCCTACAATGAGCAGTTCTTC
-	-	TRBV15	TRBJ2-3	CATSRAAKGGTQYF	TGTGCCACCAGCAGAGCGGCAAAGGGAGGTACGCAGTATTTT
TRBD1	-	TRBV9	TRBJ1-6	CASSARQGARSPLHF	TGTGCCAGCAGCGCAAGACAGGGGGCGAGGTCACCCCTCCACTTT
TRBD2	-	TRBV3-1/TRBV3-2	TRBJ2-7	CASSQGSGGYEQYF	TGTGCCAGCAGCCAAGGGAGCGGGGGGTACGAGCAGTACTTC
-	-	TRBV18	TRBJ1-1	CASSPDGGPEAFF	TGTGCCAGCTCACCAGACGGTGGGCCTGAAGCTTTCTTT
-	-	TRBV5-6	TRBJ1-5	CASSSRGGLNQPQHF	TGTGCCAGCAGCTCCCGTGGGGGACTTAATCAGCCCCAGCATTTT
-	-	TRBV6-5	TRBJ1-6	CASSQDFSYNSPLHF	TGTGCCAGCAGCCAGGATTTCTCCTATAATTCACCCCTCCACTTT
TRBD1	-	TRBV9	TRBJ2-1	CASSVQTRGPDEQFF	TGTGCCAGCAGCGTCCAAACCAGGGGGCCCGATGAGCAGTTCTTC
TRBD2	-	TRBV4-1	TRBJ2-7	CASSQDLRGSRYEQYF	TGCGCCAGCAGCCAAGATCTTCGCGGGAGTCGGTACGAGCAGTACTTC
TRBD2	-	TRBV28	TRBJ2-7	CASNPSLGSGIGEQYF	TGTGCCAGCAACCCGAGTTTGGGTAGCGGGATCGGTGAGCAGTACTTC
-	-	TRBV4-1	TRBJ2-1	CASSQWQAPSSYNEQFF	TGCGCCAGCAGCCAGTGGCAGGCCCCGAGCTCCTACAATGAGCAGTTCTTC
TRBD2	-	TRBV29-1	TRBJ2-1	CSSGSGYEQFF	TGCAGTAGCGGGAGTGGGTATGAGCAGTTCTTC
-	-	TRBV5-1	TRBJ1-5	CASSSGASNQPQHF	TGCGCCAGCAGTTCAGGGGCGTCCAATCAGCCCCAGCATTTT
TRBD1	-	TRBV10-1	TRBJ2-7	CASSERDRDEQYF	TGCGCCAGCAGTGAGCGGGACAGAGACGAGCAGTACTTC
-	-	TRBV9	TRBJ1-2	CASSVASRGSRYTF	TGTGCCAGCAGCGTAGCGTCCAGGGGTAGTCGCTACACCTTC
TRBD1	-	TRBV5-1	TRBJ2-7	CASSPTGTGSYEQYF	TGCGCCAGCAGCCCGACAGGGACAGGGTCCTACGAGCAGTACTTC
-	-	TRBV3-1/TRBV3-2	TRBJ2-2	CASSPAAAGELFF	TGTGCCAGCAGCCCCGCCGCGGCCGGGGAGCTGTTTTTT
TRBD1	-	TRBV19	TRBJ1-3	CATLDRARNTIYF	TGTGCCACTCTAGACAGGGCACGGAACACCATATATTTT
-	-	TRBV7-9	TRBJ2-5	CASSPHLAEGETQYF	TGTGCCAGCAGCCCTCATTTAGCGGAGGGGGAGACCCAGTACTTC
-	-	TRBV6-1	TRBJ2-7	CASSEAAAYSYEQYF	TGTGCCAGCAGTGAAGCGGCGGCTTATTCCTACGAGCAGTACTTC
-	-	TRBV5-1	TRBJ1-1	CASSLAGSPEAFF	TGCGCCAGCAGCTTGGCCGGGAGCCCTGAAGCTTTCTTT
-	-	TRBV5-6	TRBJ1-1	CASSLAQGTEAFF	TGTGCCAGCAGCTTGGCGCAGGGGACTGAAGCTTTCTTT
-	-	TRBV19	TRBJ2-5	CASSINSRGETQYF	TGTGCCAGTAGTATAAATTCACGGGGGGAGACCCAGTACTTC
TRBD1	-	TRBV5-1	TRBJ2-2	CASSSGTGTTGELFF	TGCGCCAGCAGCTCCGGGACAGGGACGACCGGGGAGCTGTTTTTT
-	-	TRBV5-1	TRBJ2-7	CASSFKNRDEQYF	TGCGCCAGCAGCTTCAAAAACAGGGACGAGCAGTACTTC
-	-	TRBV5-1	TRBJ1-1	CASSLKTGLGTEAFF	TGCGCCAGCAGCTTGAAGACAGGTTTAGGCACTGAAGCTTTCTTT
-	-	TRBV7-2	TRBJ1-6	CASSSRGFSPLHF	TGTGCCAGCAGCTCGCGGGGGTTTTCACCCCTCCACTTT
TRBD2	-	TRBV9	TRBJ2-7	CASSVTAGGEYEQYF	TGTGCCAGCAGCGTAACGGCGGGAGGGGAGTACGAGCAGTACTTC
-	-	TRBV6-4	TRBJ2-3	CASSVLAGTDTQYF	TGTGCCAGCAGTGTTCTTGCAGGAACAGATACGCAGTATTTT
TRBD2	-	TRBV29-1	TRBJ2-1	CSVPGLAGRSYNEQFF	TGCAGCGTACCGGGACTAGCGGGGCGCTCCTACAATGAGCAGTTCTTC
-	-	TRBV12-5	TRBJ2-2	CASGPGREVAGKAGELFF	TGTGCTAGTGGTCCTGGTAGGGAGGTTGCAGGGAAGGCCGGGGAGCTGTTTTTT
-	-	TRBV5-4	TRBJ1-4	CASSSTRQPNEKLFF	TGTGCCAGCAGCTCGACACGACAGCCAAATGAAAAACTGTTTTTT
TRBD2	few	TRBV28	TRBJ2-7	CASSLGLAGLRQYF	TGTGCCAGCAGTTTGGGGCTAGCGGGGCTCCGGCAGTACTTC
TRBD2	-	TRBV6-5	TRBJ2-7	CASSSDRTSGYEQYF	TGTGCCAGCAGTTCAGATCGGACTAGCGGCTACGAGCAGTACTTC
TRBD1	-	TRBV2	TRBJ1-1	CASSTGTGGKSEAFF	TGTGCCAGCAGTACCGGGACAGGGGGCAAGTCTGAAGCTTTCTTT
TRBD2	-	TRBV9	TRBJ2-1	CASSATPVLAGPYNEQFF	TGTGCCAGCAGCGCTACCCCCGTACTAGCGGGGCCTTACAATGAGCAGTTCTTC
TRBD2	-	TRBV24-1	TRBJ2-2	CACGRSGGSGELFF	TGTGCCTGCGGAAGATCGGGAGGCTCCGGGGAGCTGTTTTTT
TRBD1	medium-sized	TRBV19	TRBJ1-6	CASTGTGMSPLHF	TGTGCCAGTACCGGGACAGGGATGTCACCCCTCCACTTT
-	-	TRBV5-1	TRBJ2-4	CASRSGGGNIQYF	TGCGCCAGCAGATCTGGCGGCGGGAACATTCAGTACTTC
-	-	TRBV2	TRBJ1-1	CASSEGHGVTEAFF	TGTGCCAGCAGTGAAGGTCACGGGGTCACTGAAGCTTTCTTT
-	few	TRBV11-2	TRBJ2-7	CASSSPTLTSYEQYF	TGTGCCAGCAGCTCCCCGACACTGACCTCCTACGAGCAGTACTTC
-	-	TRBV5-1	TRBJ2-5	CASSLAAGKETQYF	TGCGCCAGCAGCTTGGCCGCAGGAAAAGAGACCCAGTACTTC
-	once	TRBV28	TRBJ2-7	CASSPQVLTEQYF	TGTGCCAGCAGTCCTCAGGTGTTGACCGAGCAGTACTTC
-	few	TRBV4-3	TRBJ1-1	CASSPMRVRAATEAFF	TGCGCCAGCAGCCCCATGCGCGTCAGGGCGGCCACTGAAGCTTTCTTT
-	-	TRBV10-1	TRBJ1-1	CASSWTANTEAFF	TGCGCCAGCAGTTGGACTGCGAACACTGAAGCTTTCTTT
TRBD1	-	TRBV7-9	TRBJ2-7	CASSPPGTAYEQYF	TGTGCCAGCAGCCCCCCCGGGACAGCCTACGAGCAGTACTTC
-	-	TRBV25-1	TRBJ1-6	CASSARPNSPLHF	TGTGCCAGCAGTGCCAGGCCTAATTCACCCCTCCACTTT
TRBD1	-	TRBV28	TRBJ1-1	CASSSTGQAFF	TGTGCCAGCAGTTCGACAGGGCAAGCTTTCTTT
TRBD2	-	TRBV5-1	TRBJ2-7	CASSSLAGDWEQYF	TGCGCCAGCAGCTCCCTAGCGGGAGATTGGGAGCAGTACTTC
-	-	TRBV6-5	TRBJ2-5	CASSPPEAETQYF	TGTGCCAGCAGTCCCCCAGAGGCGGAGACCCAGTACTTC
-	-	TRBV5-6	TRBJ2-7	CASTYNYGSYEQYF	TGTGCCAGCACCTACAACTACGGGTCCTACGAGCAGTACTTC
-	-	TRBV19	TRBJ1-3	CASSPERVPGNTIYF	TGTGCCAGTAGTCCGGAACGGGTCCCCGGAAACACCATATATTTT
-	-	TRBV12-5	TRBJ2-7	CASGLVRTDTYEQYF	TGTGCTAGTGGTTTGGTCCGGACAGATACCTACGAGCAGTACTTC
-	-	TRBV24-1	TRBJ1-5	CATSDFSGKPQHF	TGTGCCACCAGTGATTTTTCGGGAAAACCCCAGCATTTT